This TCR beta chain was captured in a study of technical replicates of blood from a handful of donors. Repertoires were generated with immunoSEQ multiplex PCR, while TCRdb's copy carries only in-frame clones and drops some. This sample carries 60,000 to 65,000 clones, roughly 86% of them seen once, and the ten largest clones take 5.1%. This CDR3 has 15 residues. In germline, CDR1 is SGHNT, CDR2 YYREEE (reference sequence). V shed 10 bases and J shed 7 bases, with 26 bases lying between them. The genes are TRBV5-4 and TRBJ1-2; D possibly corresponds to TRBD1 (6 bases). The source of this sequence is a human donor in good health. Some clones in this sample may be carry-over from other donors' samples. Sequencing was done on a sample of PBMCs. The CDR3 loop is CAEGGDSTVEGGYTF. The CDR3 DNA reads TGTGCCGAAGGGGGAGACAGTACTGTCGAGGGTGGCTACACCTTC.